Presented here are 8 T cell receptor beta chains from one specimen sequenced in a study of shared clonotypes between healthy human individuals. The assay was immunoSEQ multiplex PCR, and TCRdb's table has in-frame clones only and misses some. The profile covers some 790,000 clones, with roughly 72% appearing a single time and less than 2% taken by the ten largest. The sequenced sample consisted of memory CD4+ T cells sorted from blood. Subset reported: CD45RA-negative fraction. These receptors originate from a woman in her twenties or thirties in good health.

The V and J genes are TRBV5-1 and TRBJ2-1, with 9 bases that match TRBD2. Losses at the gene ends were 4 bases for V and 6 bases for J; bases not matched to a gene: 5. Germline CDR1 reads SGHRS; CDR2 reads YFSETQ. The length of the CDR3 is 14 residues. DNA for the CDR3: TGCGCCAGCAGCCCGGGACTAGCCATCAATGAGCAGTTCTTC. This sequence encodes CASSPGLAINEQFF.

The rearrangement joins TRBV2 to TRBJ1-2, with 8 bases fitting TRBD1. The CDR3 loop spans 13 amino acids. The junction had 5 bases not matched to a gene; V was cut back by 3 bases and J by 8 bases. Germline assignment: CDR1 SNHLY and CDR2 FYNNEI. Here the CDR3 reads CASSDSGGWGYTF. In DNA, the CDR3 is TGTGCCAGCAGTGATTCAGGGGGCTGGGGCTACACCTTC.

The chain carries TRBV7-6 and TRBJ2-1; D not resolved. This CDR3 region has 14 residues. The germline gives CDR1 SGHVS, CDR2 FNYEAQ. V lost 5 bases, J lost 5 bases, and 13 bases lay in between. In DNA form, the CDR3 reads TGTGCCAGCAGCACACCTTGGACCAACAATGAGCAGTTCTTC. This codes for CASSTPWTNNEQFF. The whole variable domain, remainder taken from reference TRBV7-6 and TRBJ2-1, is GAGVSQSPRYKVTKRGQDVALRCDPISGHVSLYWYRQALGQGPEFLTYFNYEAQQDKSGLPNDRFSAERPEGSISTLTIQRTEQRDSAMYRCASSTPWTNNEQFFGPGTRLTVL.

The V gene is TRBV28, the J gene TRBJ2-3; 9 positions agree with TRBD1. CDR1 MDHEN and CDR2 SYDVKM come from the germline V gene. The CDR3 loop spans 16 amino acids. V lost 5 bases, J lost 3 bases, and 9 bases stayed unmatched. CDR3 residues: CASSEPGQGMTDTQYF. The CDR3 coding sequence is TGTGCCAGCAGTGAGCCGGGACAGGGTATGACAGATACGCAGTATTTT.

The chain carries TRBV18 and TRBJ2-1; the D is unclear. V lost 2 bases and J 5 bases, leaving 7 bases between the germline ends. Looked up from germline, CDR1 is KGHSH and CDR2 is LQKENI. This CDR3 is built from 13 residues. CDR3 loop: CASSPINDNEQFF. CDR3 in DNA: TGTGCCAGCTCACCAATTAACGACAATGAGCAGTTCTTC.

The chain has TRBV5-4 and TRBJ2-5; weak D call: TRBD2 (6 bases). The CDR3 runs 16 residues. V was pared by 2 bases and J by 1 base, with 15 bases between. Germline V lookup: CDR1 SGHNT, CDR2 YYREEE (reference sequence). The CDR3 protein is CASSFRLAPVQETQYF. Here the CDR3 DNA reads TGTGCCAGCAGCTTCCGGCTAGCGCCAGTCCAAGAGACCCAGTACTTC.

The CDR3 is CASSLSRERETQYF. CDR3 coding DNA: TGCGCCAGCAGCTTGTCGCGGGAACGTGAGACCCAGTACTTC. The chain has TRBV5-1 and TRBJ2-5; maybe TRBD2 (6 bases). V lost 1 base and J 5 bases, leaving 12 bases between the germline ends. Germline V gene lookup returns CDR1 SGHRS and CDR2 YFSETQ. The CDR3 consists of 14 residues.

The chain couples TRBV4-1 to TRBJ2-4; 12 positions agree with TRBD2. CDR1 is MGHRA, CDR2 YSYEKL, per germline. The CDR3 loop spans 21 amino acids. The ends lost 2 bases at V and 0 bases at J; junction bases unmatched: 14. The CDR3 region has the DNA TGCGCCAGCAGCCAATCGCGACTAGCGGGAGTGGGGGGGACAGCCAAAAACATTCAGTACTTC. Amino acids: CASSQSRLAGVGGTAKNIQYF.